This is a list of T cell receptor beta chains from one sample in a study of shared clonotypes between healthy human individuals. Here immunoSEQ multiplex PCR was the method, and the copy in TCRdb shows in-frame clones only, minus some. The sample includes 2.3 million or so clones, more than 80% of them seen just once. Sample: naive CD4+ T cells from PBMCs. These receptor sequences come from a man between 18 and 35 years old in good health. Some clones in this sample may be carry-over from other donors' samples. Both conserved end residues are part of each CDR3. A D gene is named only where the DNA matches it firmly. Only part of the rows carry a size: once, few, many, or a class if the clone is expanded.

clone_size j_call d_call v_call cdr3_aa
- TRBJ2-1 - TRBV15 CATNERRSYNEQFF
few TRBJ2-7 - TRBV6-5 CASSRVGATYEQYF
- TRBJ2-1 - TRBV11-3 CASSRRAGQENEQFF
- TRBJ2-1 - TRBV27 CASSKKGLRTTNEQFF
- TRBJ1-2 - TRBV4-1 CASSQDERTAGYTF
- TRBJ2-7 - TRBV7-6 CASSFQMGGSGYEQYF
- TRBJ2-4 TRBD2 TRBV19 CASSAWGAGDGKNIQYF
- TRBJ2-5 - TRBV7-3 CASSLKAQETQYF
- TRBJ2-3 - TRBV20-1 CSARVDTQYF
once TRBJ2-5 - TRBV5-5 CASSLVAFGATETQYF
- TRBJ2-3 - TRBV29-1 CSVERAEGTDTQYF
- TRBJ2-1 TRBD2 TRBV5-5 CASSLGRTSGTQEQFF
- TRBJ2-3 TRBD1 TRBV5-1 CASSPGQGPDTQYF
once TRBJ2-1 TRBD2 TRBV2 CASSGDYNEQFF